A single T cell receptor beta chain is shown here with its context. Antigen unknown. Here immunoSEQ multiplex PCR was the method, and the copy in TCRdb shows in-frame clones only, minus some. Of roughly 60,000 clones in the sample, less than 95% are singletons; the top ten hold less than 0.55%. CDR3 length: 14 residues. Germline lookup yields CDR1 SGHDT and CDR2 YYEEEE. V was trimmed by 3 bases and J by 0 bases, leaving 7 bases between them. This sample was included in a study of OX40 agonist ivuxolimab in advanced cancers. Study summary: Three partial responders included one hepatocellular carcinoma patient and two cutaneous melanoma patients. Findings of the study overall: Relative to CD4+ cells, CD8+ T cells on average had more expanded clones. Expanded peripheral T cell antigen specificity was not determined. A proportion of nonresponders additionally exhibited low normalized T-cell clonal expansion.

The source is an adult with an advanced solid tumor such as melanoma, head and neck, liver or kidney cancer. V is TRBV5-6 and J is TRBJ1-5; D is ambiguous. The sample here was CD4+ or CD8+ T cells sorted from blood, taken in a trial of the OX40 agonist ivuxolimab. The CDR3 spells CASSSDGSNQPQHF. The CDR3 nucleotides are TGTGCCAGCAGCTCAGACGGTAGCAATCAGCCCCAGCATTTT.